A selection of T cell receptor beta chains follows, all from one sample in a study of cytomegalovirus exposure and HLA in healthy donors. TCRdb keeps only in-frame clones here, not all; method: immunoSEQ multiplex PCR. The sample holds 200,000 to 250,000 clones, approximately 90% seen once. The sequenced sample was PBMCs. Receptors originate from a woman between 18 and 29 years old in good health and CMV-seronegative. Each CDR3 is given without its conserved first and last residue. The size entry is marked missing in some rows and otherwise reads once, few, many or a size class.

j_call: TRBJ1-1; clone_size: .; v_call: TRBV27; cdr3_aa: ASSWDRRDTEAF
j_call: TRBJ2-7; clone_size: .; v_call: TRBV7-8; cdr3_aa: ASSPPGRTSGGVHEQY
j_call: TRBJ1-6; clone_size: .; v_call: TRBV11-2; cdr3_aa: ASSEGRESPLH
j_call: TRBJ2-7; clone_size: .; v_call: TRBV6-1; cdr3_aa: ASSEGTSGLSSYEQY
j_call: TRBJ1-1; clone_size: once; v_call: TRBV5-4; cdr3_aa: ASSPGLLVVGTEAF
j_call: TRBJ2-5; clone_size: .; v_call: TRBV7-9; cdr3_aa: ASSHRVAGETQY
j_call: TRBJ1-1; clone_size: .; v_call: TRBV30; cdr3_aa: AWNPLPTGYRAF
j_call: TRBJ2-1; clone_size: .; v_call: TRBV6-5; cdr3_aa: ASSFGTSGRNEQF
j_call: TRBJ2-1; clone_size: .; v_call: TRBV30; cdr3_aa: AWSGGLADAGKF
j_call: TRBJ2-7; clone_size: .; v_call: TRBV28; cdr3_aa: ASSPPGITSYEQY
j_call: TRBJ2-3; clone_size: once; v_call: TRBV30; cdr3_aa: ASSGTLSTDTQY
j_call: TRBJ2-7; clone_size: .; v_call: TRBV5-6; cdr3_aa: ASSLGTGSEQY
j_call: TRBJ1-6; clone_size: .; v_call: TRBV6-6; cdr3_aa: ASSYAGGESPLH
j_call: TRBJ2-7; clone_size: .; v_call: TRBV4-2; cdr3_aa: ASSTSAFYEQY
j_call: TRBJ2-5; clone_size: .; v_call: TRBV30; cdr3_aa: AWRPGAWETQY
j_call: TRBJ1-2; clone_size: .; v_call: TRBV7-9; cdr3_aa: ASSFGAGGPGYT
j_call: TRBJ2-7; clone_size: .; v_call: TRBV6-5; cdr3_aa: ASSWGQGIYEQY
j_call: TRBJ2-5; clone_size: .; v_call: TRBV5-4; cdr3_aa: ASSPGVQTQETQY
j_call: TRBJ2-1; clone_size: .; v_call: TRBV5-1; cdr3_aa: ASSLRTDNEQF
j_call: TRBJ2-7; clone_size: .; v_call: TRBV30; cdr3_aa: AWISVGGREQY
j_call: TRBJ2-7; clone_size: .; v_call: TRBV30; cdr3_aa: AWSMGQGPSEQY
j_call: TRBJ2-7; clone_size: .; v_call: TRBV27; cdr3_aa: ASRRQGNYEQY
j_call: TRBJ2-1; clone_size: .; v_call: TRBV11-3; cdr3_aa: ASSLASGRSSYNEQF
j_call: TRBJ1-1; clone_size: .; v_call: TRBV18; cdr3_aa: ASLMTGGFDTEAF
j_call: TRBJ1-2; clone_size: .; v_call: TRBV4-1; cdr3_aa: ASSQVAGDYGYT
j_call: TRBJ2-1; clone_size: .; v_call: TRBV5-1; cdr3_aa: ASSLLAGHNEQF
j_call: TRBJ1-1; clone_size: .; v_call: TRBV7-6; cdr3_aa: ASSSGKEAF
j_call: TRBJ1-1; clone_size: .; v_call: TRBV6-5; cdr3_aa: ASSTRTGNTEAF
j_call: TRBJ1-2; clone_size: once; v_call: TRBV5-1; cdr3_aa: ASSITVGQGRNRNYGYT
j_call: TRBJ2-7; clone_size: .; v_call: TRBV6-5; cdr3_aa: ASSWTPSPLEQY
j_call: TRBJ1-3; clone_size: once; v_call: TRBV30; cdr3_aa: AWAGETIRTGNTIY
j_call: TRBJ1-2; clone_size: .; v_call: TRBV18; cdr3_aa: ASSPGTGVKNGYT
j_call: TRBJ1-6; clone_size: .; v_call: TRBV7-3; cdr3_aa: ASSLTSDSPLH
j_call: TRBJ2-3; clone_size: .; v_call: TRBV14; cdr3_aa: ASSPHSYTDTQY
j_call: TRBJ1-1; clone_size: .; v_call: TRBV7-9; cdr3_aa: ASSLAGGVGLGAF
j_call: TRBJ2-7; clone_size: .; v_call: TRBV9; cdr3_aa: ASSVESHPYEQY
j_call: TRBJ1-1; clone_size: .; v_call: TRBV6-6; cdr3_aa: ASSYSVTGDTEAF
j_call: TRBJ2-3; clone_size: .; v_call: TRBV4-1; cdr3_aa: ASSQGWASGTDTDTQY
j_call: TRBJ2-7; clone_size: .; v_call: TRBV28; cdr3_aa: ASSLKGGWREQY
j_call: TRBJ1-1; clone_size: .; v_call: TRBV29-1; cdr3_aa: SVEGREGYMNTEAF
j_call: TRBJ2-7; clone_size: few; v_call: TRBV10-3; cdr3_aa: AISESGGQTYEQY
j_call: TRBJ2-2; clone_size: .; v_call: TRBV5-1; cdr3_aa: ASSLLDRRSSNTGELF
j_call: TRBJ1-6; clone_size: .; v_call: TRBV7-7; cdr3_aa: ASSPGTAGSPLH
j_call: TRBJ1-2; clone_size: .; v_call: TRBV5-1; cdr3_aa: ASSLNPGGNYGYT
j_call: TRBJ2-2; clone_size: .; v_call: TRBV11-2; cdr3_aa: ASSRGTANTGELF
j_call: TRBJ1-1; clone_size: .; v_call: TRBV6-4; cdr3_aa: ASRDQGQDTEAF
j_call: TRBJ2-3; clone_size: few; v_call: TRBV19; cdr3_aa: ASSIGPEADTQY
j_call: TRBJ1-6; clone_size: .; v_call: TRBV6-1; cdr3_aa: ASRPVGGENSPLH
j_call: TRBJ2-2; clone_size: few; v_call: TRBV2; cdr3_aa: ASRPLLTGELF
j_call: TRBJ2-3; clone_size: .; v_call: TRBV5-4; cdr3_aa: ASSLQQGATDTQY
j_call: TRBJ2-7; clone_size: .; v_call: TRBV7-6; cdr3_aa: ASSLGPGQGYEQY
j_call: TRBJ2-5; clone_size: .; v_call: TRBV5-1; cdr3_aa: ASSLQKGLAGEETQY
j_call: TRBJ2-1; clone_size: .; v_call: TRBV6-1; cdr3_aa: ASIGGGAYNEQF